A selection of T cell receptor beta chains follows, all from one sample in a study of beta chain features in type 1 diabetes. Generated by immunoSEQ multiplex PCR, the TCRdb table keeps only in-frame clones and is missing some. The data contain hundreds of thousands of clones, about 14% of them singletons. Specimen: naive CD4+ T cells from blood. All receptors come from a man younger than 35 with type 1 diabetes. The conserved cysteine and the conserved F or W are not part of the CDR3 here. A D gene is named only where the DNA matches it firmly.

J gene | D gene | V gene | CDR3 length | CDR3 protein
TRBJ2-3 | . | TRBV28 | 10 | ASSIPDDTQY
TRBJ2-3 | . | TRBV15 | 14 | ATSTPELLNVDTQY
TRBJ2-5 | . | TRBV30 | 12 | AWSGTGNQETQY
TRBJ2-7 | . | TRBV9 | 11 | ASSTRANYEQY
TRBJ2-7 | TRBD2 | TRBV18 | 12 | ASSPPGRGWEQY
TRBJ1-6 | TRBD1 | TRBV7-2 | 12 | ASSSTGGNSPLH
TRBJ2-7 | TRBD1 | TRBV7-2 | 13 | ASSYPGQGLYEQY
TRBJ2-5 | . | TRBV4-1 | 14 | ASSQGARLQQETQY
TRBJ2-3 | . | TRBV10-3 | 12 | ASAERADTDTQY
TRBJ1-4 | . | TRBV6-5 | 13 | ASSYMGGTNEKLF
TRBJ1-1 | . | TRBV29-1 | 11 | SIDTVQNTEAF
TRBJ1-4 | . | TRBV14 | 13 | ASSGKGRRTEKLF
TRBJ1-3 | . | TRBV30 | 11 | ARTQVSGNTIY
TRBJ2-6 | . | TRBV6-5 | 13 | ASRTPSSGANVLT
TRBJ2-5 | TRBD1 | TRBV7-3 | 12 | ASSFRDSQETQY
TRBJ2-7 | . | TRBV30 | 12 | AWSRSRPTYEQY
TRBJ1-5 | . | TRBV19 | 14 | ASSMVDGRLNQPQH
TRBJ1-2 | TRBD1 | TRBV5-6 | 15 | ASSSIHNDRGYYGYT
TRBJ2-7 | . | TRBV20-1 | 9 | SARRAYEQY
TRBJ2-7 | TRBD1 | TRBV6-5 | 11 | ASSRDSFYEQY
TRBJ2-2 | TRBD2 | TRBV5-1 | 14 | ASSLLLAGNTGELF
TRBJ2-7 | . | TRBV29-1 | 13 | SVEDEGGLEAEQY
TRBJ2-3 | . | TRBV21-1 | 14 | ASSKNNRGGADTQY
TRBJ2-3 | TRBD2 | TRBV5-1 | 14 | ASSLDGSGSTDTQY
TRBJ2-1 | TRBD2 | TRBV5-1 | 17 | ASSLGPGLGIFGANEQF
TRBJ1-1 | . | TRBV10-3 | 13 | AISDYGPENTEAF
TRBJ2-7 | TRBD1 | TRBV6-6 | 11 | ASSPDRAYEQY
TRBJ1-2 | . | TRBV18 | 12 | ASSRGEGAYGYT
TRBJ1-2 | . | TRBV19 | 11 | ASSAGSHYGYT
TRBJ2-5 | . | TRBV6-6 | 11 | ASSSHSEETQY
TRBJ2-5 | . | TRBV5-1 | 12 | ASSPENGQETQY
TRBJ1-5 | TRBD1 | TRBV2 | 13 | ASSVGTGGGQPQH
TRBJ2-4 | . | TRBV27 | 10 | ASSPNGGPGY
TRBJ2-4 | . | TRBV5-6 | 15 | ASSLYGGGLAKNIQY
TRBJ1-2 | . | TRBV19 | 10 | ASSSSTHGYT
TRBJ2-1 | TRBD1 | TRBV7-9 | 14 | ASSLERDRVYNEQF
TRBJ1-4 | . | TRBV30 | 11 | AWQLGAAEKLF
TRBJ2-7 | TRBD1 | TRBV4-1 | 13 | ASSPPDRGPGEQY
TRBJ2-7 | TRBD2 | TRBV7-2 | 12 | ASSPAGTSQEQY
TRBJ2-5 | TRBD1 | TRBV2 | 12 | ASIRTGDPETQY
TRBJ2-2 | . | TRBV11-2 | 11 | ASSLQGPGELF
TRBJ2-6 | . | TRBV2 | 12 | ARVQTLGANVLT
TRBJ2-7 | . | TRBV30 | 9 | AWSVRGPQY
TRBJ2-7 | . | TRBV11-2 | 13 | ASSLDSAAPYEQY
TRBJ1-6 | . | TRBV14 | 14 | ASSQGRSSYNSPLH
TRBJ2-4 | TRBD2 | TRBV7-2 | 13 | ASSPPGLAGDIQY
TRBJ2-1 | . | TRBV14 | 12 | ASSQGSSHSEQF
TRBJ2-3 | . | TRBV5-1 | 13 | ASTLHGARQDTQY
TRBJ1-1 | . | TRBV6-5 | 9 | ASMRRTEAF
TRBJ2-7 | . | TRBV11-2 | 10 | ASSFSPGEQY
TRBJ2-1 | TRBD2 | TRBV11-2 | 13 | ASSLRTSGIHEQF
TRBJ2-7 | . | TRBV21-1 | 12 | ASSKEGRFYEQY
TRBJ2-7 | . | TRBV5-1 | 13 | ASSLGHPSSYEQY
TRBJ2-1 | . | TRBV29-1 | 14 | SVEWVGHGTYNEQF